This T cell receptor (beta chain) was captured in a study of blood T cell repertoires in COVID-19. Libraries were prepared by immunoSEQ multiplex PCR; TCRdb keeps only in-frame clonotypes and omits some of them. The profile shows roughly 320,000 clones, more than 80% of them singletons. CDR1 is SNHLY, CDR2 FYNNEI, per germline. The CDR3 length is 14 residues. Trimming shortened V by 7 bases and J by 4 bases, and 13 bases separated the two germline ends. The receptor comes from a woman between 45 and 60 years old with COVID-19, enrolled during active disease. The sequencing sample was made of peripheral blood. J is TRBJ1-4 and V is TRBV2; D unclear. This CDR3 reads CASNLGRDNEKLFF. The CDR3 DNA is TGTGCCAGCAACCTGGGGAGAGATAATGAAAAACTGTTTTTT.